The T cell receptor beta chain described here comes from a study of blood T cell repertoires in COVID-19 (dated by TCRdb to 2020 to 2022). About the study as a whole: Samples from collaborators originated in the United States, Italy and Spain and spanned both the acute and convalescent phases of COVID-19. The material from the prospective study consisted of cDNA or gDNA derived from T cells, B-cell-depleted T cells, or PBMCs. The dataset comprised deeply sampled blood TCRbeta repertoires from subjects exposed to, actively infected with, or recovered from COVID-19. The repertoires were released in a freely available public database intended as a resource for research on the immune response to SARS-CoV-2. Samples were obtained from the ongoing ImmuneRACE study (first 160 participants) and from 1,254 subjects provided by 6 global collaborators. Sample metadata almost always included a de-identified subject ID, COVID-19 status, age in years and sex. Where available, HLA class I and class II types were obtained from metadata supplied by the sample provider rather than from assay-based typing. The study at large found these results: How much clinical and demographic metadata was included differed by source and by participant, and the metadata was provided uncurated.

Concerning this clone: Its binding antigen is unknown. No base-level quality is on record; no much larger clone is a single base apart.

The CDR3 covers 11 residues, taking in both the cysteine and the phenylalanine. Only the CDR3 portion is preserved as DNA: 33 bases, with reading frame beginning at the first base. V was cut back by 6 bases and J by 2 bases, leaving a gap of 4 bases between them. TCRbeta CDR3 regions were amplified from genomic DNA by means of the immunoSEQ Assay, a bias-controlled multiplex PCR. The study's own analysis went as follows. The number of nucleated cells in each sample was estimated by amplification of reference gene primers within the assay. To quantify the absolute abundance of each unique TCRbeta CDR3 rearrangement, sequence reads were collapsed and filtered. For each sample, productive Simpson clonality was calculated as the square root of Simpson's diversity index over productive rearrangements. This immuneACCESS table, as held by TCRdb, lists in-frame sequences with V and J called but not all clones. Of the missing ones, under half trace to an unresolved V gene in checked studies; the others have no known cause. V, J and clone size are taken as reported in that table, and D and trimming were inferred from the DNA itself. Across this sample there are roughly 390,000 clones, with 85% seen only once. The ten largest clonotypes hold roughly 3.9% of the sample.

The collaborating institutions used their own protocols to collect whole blood in K2EDTA tubes. For TCRbeta analysis, collaborators shipped samples as frozen whole blood, isolated PBMCs, or DNA extracted from either of those sample types. The sample was peripheral blood. This sequence was found in a young woman with acute or convalescent COVID-19. The sequence links TRBV12-3 or TRBV12-4 to TRBJ2-5, with no confident D gene call. The CDR3 loop reads CASSRQETQYF. Here is the DNA: TGTGCCAGCAGCCGTCAAGAGACCCAGTACTTC.